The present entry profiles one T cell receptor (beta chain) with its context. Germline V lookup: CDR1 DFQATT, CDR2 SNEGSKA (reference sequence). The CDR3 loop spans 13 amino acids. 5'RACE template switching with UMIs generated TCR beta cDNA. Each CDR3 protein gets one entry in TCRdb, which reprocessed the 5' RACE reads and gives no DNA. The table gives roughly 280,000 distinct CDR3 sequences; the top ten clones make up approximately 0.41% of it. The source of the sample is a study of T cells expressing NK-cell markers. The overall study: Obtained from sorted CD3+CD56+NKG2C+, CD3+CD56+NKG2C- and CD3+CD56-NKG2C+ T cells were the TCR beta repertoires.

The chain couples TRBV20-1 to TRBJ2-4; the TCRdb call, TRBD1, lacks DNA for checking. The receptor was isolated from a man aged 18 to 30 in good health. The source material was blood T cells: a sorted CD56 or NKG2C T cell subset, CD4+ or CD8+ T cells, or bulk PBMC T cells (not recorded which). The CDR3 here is CSATSGSQNIQYF.